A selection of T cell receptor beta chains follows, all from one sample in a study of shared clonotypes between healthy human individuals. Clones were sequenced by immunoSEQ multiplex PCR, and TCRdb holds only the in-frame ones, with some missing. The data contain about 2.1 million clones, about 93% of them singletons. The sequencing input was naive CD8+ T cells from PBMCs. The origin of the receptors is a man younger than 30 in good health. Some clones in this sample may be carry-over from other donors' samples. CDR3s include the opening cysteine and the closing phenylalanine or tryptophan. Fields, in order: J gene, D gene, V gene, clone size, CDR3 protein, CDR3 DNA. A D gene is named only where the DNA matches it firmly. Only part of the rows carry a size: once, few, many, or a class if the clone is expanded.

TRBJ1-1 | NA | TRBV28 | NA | CASSLSGGAEAFF | TGTGCCAGCAGTTTATCCGGTGGGGCTGAAGCTTTCTTT
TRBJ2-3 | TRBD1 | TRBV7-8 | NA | CASSLPGGPTDTQYF | TGTGCCAGCAGCTTACCAGGGGGCCCCACAGATACGCAGTATTTT
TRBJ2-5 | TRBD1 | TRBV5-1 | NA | CASSLKRTGYETQYF | TGCGCCAGCAGCTTGAAACGGACAGGGTATGAGACCCAGTACTTC
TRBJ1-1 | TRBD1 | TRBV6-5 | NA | CASSYRTGHTEAFF | TGTGCCAGCAGTTACAGGACAGGCCACACTGAAGCTTTCTTT
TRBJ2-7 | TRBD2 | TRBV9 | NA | CASGAGGSSSYEQYF | TGTGCCAGCGGGGCGGGAGGCTCTAGCTCCTACGAGCAGTACTTC
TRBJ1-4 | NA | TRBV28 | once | CASSLRGLNEKLFF | TGTGCCAGCAGCCTCCGGGGCCTGAATGAAAAACTGTTTTTT
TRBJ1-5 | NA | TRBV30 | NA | CAWSVRGLDQPQHF | TGTGCCTGGAGTGTACGGGGCCTTGATCAGCCCCAGCATTTT
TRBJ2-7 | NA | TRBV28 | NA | CASNDVTYEQYF | TGTGCCAGCAACGACGTCACCTACGAGCAGTACTTC
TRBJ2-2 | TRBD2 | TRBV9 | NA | CASSVRLAGDPGELFF | TGTGCCAGCAGCGTCAGACTAGCGGGAGACCCCGGGGAGCTGTTTTTT
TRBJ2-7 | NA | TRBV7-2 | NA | CASSLLSPSYEQYF | TGTGCCAGCAGCTTACTCTCCCCCTCCTACGAGCAGTACTTC
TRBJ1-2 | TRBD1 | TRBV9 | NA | CASSVSGTGERKCCGYTF | TGTGCCAGCAGCGTATCCGGGACAGGGGAAAGAAAGTGCTGTGGCTACACCTTC
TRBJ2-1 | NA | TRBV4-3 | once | CASSQEGSESSYSYNEQFF | TGCGCCAGCAGCCAAGAGGGGTCAGAGAGCTCCTACTCCTACAATGAGCAGTTCTTC
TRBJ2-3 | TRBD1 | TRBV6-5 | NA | CASRDRVGPTDTQYF | TGTGCCAGCAGAGACAGGGTAGGCCCCACAGATACGCAGTATTTT
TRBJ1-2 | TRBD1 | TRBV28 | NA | CASSPPTGAGGYTF | TGTGCCAGCAGTCCCCCGACAGGGGCTGGGGGCTACACCTTC
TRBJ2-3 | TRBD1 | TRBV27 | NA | CASTPMGDRLFLTDTQYF | TGTGCCAGCACCCCCATGGGGGACAGGCTTTTTTTGACAGATACGCAGTATTTT
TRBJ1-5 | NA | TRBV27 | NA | CASSTAGSGLQPQHF | TGTGCCAGCAGTACGGCTGGGTCAGGGCTTCAGCCCCAGCATTTT